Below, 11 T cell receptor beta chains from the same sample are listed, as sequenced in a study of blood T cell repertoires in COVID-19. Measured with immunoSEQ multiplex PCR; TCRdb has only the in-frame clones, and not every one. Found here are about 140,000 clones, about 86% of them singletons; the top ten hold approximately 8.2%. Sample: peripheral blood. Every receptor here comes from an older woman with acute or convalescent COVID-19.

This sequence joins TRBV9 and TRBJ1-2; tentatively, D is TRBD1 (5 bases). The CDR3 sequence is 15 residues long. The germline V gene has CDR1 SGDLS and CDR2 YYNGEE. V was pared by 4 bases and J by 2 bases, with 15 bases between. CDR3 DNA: TGTGCCAGCAGCCCCTATGGGTCAGGGAACTATGGCTACACCTTC. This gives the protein CASSPYGSGNYGYTF. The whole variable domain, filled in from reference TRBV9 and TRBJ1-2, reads DSGVTQTPKHLITATGQRVTLRCSPRSGDLSVYWYQQSLDQGLQFLIQYYNGEERAKGNILERFSAQQFPDLHSELNLSSLELGDSALYFCASSPYGSGNYGYTFGSGTRLTVV.

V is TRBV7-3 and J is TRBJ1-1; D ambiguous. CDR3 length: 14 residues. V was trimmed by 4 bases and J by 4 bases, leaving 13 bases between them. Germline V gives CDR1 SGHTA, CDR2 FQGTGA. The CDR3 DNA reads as TGTGCCAGCAGCTCCGGCCTCTCGGGCACTGAAGCTTTCTTT. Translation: CASSSGLSGTEAFF.

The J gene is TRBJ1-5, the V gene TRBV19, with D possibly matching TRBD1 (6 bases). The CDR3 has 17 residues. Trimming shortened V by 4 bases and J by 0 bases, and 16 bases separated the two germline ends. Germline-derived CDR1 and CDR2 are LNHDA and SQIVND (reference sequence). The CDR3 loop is CASSKGEGANSNQPQHF. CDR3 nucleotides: TGTGCCAGTAGTAAGGGGGAGGGTGCGAATAGCAATCAGCCCCAGCATTTT.

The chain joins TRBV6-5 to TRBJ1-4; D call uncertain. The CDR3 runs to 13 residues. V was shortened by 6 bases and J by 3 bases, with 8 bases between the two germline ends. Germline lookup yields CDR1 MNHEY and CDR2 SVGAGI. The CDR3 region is CASREGSNEKLFF. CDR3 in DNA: TGTGCCAGCAGAGAGGGTTCTAATGAAAAACTGTTTTTT.

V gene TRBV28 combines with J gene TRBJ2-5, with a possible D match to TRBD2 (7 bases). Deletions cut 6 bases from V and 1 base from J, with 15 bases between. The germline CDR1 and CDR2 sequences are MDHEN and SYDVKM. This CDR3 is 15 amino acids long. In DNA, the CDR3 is TGTGCCAGCAGCTTTGGGGGGGCCCCCCAAGAGACCCAGTACTTC. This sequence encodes CASSFGGAPQETQYF. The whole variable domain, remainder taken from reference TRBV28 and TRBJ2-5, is DVKVTQSSRYLVKRTGEKVFLECVQDMDHENMFWYRQDPGLGLRLIYFSYDVKMKEKGDIPEGYSVSREKKERFSLILESASTNQTSMYLCASSFGGAPQETQYFGPGTRLLVL.

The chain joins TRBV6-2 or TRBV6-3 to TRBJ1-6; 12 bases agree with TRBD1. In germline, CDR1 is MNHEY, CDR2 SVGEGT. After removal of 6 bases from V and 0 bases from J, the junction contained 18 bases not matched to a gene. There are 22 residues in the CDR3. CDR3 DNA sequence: TGTGCCAGCAGCCTAACCCCCGGGACAGGGGGCCTGGGTAGCTCCTATAATTCACCCCTCCACTTT. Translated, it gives CASSLTPGTGGLGSSYNSPLHF.

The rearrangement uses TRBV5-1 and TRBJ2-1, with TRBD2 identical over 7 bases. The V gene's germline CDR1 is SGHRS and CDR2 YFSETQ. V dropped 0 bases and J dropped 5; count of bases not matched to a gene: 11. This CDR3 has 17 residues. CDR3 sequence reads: CASSLGGGPGWDNEQFF. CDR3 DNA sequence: TGCGCCAGCAGCTTGGGCGGGGGTCCCGGCTGGGACAATGAGCAGTTCTTC.

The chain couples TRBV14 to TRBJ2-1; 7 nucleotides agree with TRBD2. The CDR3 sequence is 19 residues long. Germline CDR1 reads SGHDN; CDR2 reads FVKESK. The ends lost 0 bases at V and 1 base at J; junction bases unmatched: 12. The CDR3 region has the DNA TGTGCCAGCAGCCAAGATCTCGGCGCGGGGGACCTATCCTACAATGAGCAGTTCTTC. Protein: CASSQDLGAGDLSYNEQFF.

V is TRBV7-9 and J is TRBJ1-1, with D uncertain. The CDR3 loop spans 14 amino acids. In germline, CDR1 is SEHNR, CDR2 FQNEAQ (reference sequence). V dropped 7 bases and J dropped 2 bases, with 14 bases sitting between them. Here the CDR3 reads CASIPDPGNTEAFF. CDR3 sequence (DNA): TGTGCCAGCATCCCAGATCCGGGAAACACTGAAGCTTTCTTT. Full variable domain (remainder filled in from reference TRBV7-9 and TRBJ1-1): DTGVSQNPRHKITKRGQNVTFRCDPISEHNRLYWYRQTLGQGPEFLTYFQNEAQLEKSRLLSDRFSAERPKGSFSTLEIQRTEQGDSAMYLCASIPDPGNTEAFFGQGTRLTVV.

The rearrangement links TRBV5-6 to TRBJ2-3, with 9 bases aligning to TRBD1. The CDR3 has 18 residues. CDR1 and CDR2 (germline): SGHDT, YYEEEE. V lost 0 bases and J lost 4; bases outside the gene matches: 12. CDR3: CASSLALSQGAYADTQYF. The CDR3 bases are TGTGCCAGCAGCTTGGCCCTCTCACAGGGGGCGTACGCAGATACGCAGTATTTT.

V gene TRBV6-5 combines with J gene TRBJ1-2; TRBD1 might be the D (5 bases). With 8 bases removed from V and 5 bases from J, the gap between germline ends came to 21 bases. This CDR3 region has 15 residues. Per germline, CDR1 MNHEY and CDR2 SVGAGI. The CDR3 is CASYRGSGSGYGYTF. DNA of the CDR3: TGTGCCAGCTATCGGGGGTCGGGTAGTGGGTATGGCTACACCTTC.